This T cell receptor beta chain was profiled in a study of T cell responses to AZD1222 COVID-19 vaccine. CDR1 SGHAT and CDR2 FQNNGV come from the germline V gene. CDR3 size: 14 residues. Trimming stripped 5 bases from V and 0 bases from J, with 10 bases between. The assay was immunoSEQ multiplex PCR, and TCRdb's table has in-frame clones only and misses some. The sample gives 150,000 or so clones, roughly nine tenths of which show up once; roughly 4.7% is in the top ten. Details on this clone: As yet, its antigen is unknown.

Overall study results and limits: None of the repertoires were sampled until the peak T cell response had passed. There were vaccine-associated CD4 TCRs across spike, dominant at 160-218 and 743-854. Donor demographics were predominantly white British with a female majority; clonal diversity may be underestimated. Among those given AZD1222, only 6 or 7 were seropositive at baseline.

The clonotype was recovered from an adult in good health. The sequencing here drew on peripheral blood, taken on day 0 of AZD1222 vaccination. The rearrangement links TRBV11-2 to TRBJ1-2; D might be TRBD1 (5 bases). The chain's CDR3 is CASSRDPTNYGYTF. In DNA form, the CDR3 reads TGTGCCAGCAGCCGGGACCCTACTAACTATGGCTACACCTTC.